The T cell receptor (beta chain) described here comes from a study of blood T cell repertoires in COVID-19. On the study more broadly: There were acute and convalescent COVID-19 samples, and they came from the United States, Italy and Spain. T cells, B-cell-depleted T cells, or PBMCs supplied cDNA or gDNA.

CDR1 and CDR2 (germline): KGHDR, SFDVKD. The V and J ends lost 5 bases and 3 bases, in that order; junction bases with no gene match: 5. The CDR3 runs to 15 residues. Per the original data handling: It was from reference gene primer amplification that nucleated cell counts were estimated. This table comes from immunoSEQ multiplex PCR, and its TCRdb copy is limited to in-frame clones, with some not included. V and J calls and clone size are those listed in that table; D and trimming were worked out from the DNA. The profile covers roughly 160,000 clones, with roughly 80% appearing a single time and approximately 10% taken by the ten largest.

The receptor comes from a man aged 65 to 85 with active or convalescent COVID-19. Sequences were obtained from peripheral blood. The chain has TRBV24-1 and TRBJ2-7; 11 nucleotides agree with TRBD1. The CDR3: CATSARTGGIYEQYF. In DNA, the CDR3 is TGTGCCACCAGTGCCCGGACAGGGGGCATCTACGAGCAGTACTTC.